Shown below are 30 T cell receptor beta chains from a single sample sequenced in a study of blood T cell repertoires in COVID-19. Sequencing used immunoSEQ multiplex PCR; TCRdb keeps in-frame clones, though not all of them. The sample carries approximately 260,000 clones, about 80% recorded once. Sequencing was done on a sample of peripheral blood. These receptors came from an elderly woman with acute or convalescent COVID-19.

This rearrangement joins TRBV30 to TRBJ1-1; weak D call: TRBD1 (5 bases). V lost 0 bases and J 1 base, leaving 12 bases between the germline ends. The CDR3 is 15 amino acids. Germline V gives CDR1 GTSNPN, CDR2 SVGIG (reference sequence). The CDR3 DNA reads TGTGCCTGGAGTGTTCGGGGGAAAGGGAACACTGAAGCTTTCTTT. It yields the protein CAWSVRGKGNTEAFF.

The chain is built from TRBV5-1 and TRBJ2-7, with 10 bases lining up with TRBD2. Germline lookup yields CDR1 SGHRS and CDR2 YFSETQ. The V segment lost 0 bases and the J segment 2 bases; nucleotides outside the gene matches: 2. The length of the CDR3 is 15 residues. The CDR3 is CASSLGTSGAYEQYF. In nucleotides, the CDR3 is TGCGCCAGCAGCTTGGGGACTAGCGGAGCCTACGAGCAGTACTTC. Looking up the rest from reference TRBV5-1 and TRBJ2-7 gives the full variable domain: KAGVTQTPRYLIKTRGQQVTLSCSPISGHRSVSWYQQTPGQGLQFLFEYFSETQRNKGNFPGRFSGRQFSNSRSEMNVSTLELGDSALYLCASSLGTSGAYEQYFGPGTRLTVT.

The V call is TRBV3-1 (or the pseudogene TRBV3-2), the J call TRBJ2-2; tentative D call: TRBD1 (5 bases). The V and J ends lost 6 bases and 0 bases respectively, with 8 bases between them. There are 14 residues in the CDR3. Germline V gene lookup returns CDR1 LGHDT and CDR2 YNNKEL (reference sequence). CDR3 coding DNA: TGTGCCAGCAGGCAGGGTCCGAACACCGGGGAGCTGTTTTTT. Protein product: CASRQGPNTGELFF.

CDR3: CASSFGNSNQPQHF. The CDR3 DNA follows: TGTGCCAGCAGCTTCGGGAATAGCAATCAGCCCCAGCATTTT. The chain couples TRBV5-8 to TRBJ1-5; D gene unclear. There are 14 residues in the CDR3. The V and J ends lost 2 bases and 0 bases respectively, with 6 bases between them. Germline CDR1 is SGHTS and CDR2 is YDEGEE.

V usage is TRBV18 and J usage is TRBJ2-5, with a weak D call TRBD1 (5 bases). The germline gives CDR1 KGHSH, CDR2 LQKENI. With 7 bases removed from V and 2 bases from J, the gap between germline ends came to 11 bases. The CDR3 is 13 residues long. CDR3: CASLRGQQETQYF. The CDR3 nucleotides read TGTGCCAGCTTGCGTGGACAACAAGAGACCCAGTACTTC.

The CDR3 DNA follows: TGTGCCAGCATCAACAGGGGTGCGAACACTGAAGCTTTCTTT. Translation: CASINRGANTEAFF. V usage is TRBV5-6 and J usage is TRBJ1-1, with 7 bases aligning to TRBD1. CDR1 and CDR2 from the germline V gene are SGHDT and YYEEEE. J gave up 1 base and V 6 bases, and 6 bases lay outside the gene matches. The CDR3 has 14 amino acids.

The chain has TRBV3-1 (or the pseudogene TRBV3-2) and TRBJ1-2; possibly TRBD1 for D (6 bases). Trimming left V 6 bases short and J 13 bases short, with 15 bases between. Germline lookup yields CDR1 LGHDT and CDR2 YNNKEL (reference sequence). This CDR3 is 11 amino acids long. The CDR3 nucleotides are TGTGCCAGCAGAGAGGACAGTAAGGTCACCTTC. Translation gives CASREDSKVTF.

CDR3 sequence reads: CASSPRGGPNTEAFF. The CDR3 bases are TGTGCCAGCAGTCCCCGGGGAGGGCCGAACACTGAAGCTTTCTTT. This rearrangement joins TRBV6-2 or TRBV6-3 to TRBJ1-1; D not resolved. Germline assignment: CDR1 MNHEY and CDR2 SVGEGT. V lost 5 bases, J lost 1 base, and 14 bases lay in between. The CDR3 is 15 amino acids.

The V and J genes are TRBV3-1 (or the pseudogene TRBV3-2) and TRBJ1-4, with 8 bases matching TRBD1. This CDR3 spans 14 amino acids. Germline V gene sequence: CDR1 LGHDT, CDR2 YNNKEL (reference sequence). Losses at the gene ends were 2 bases for V and 7 bases for J; bases not matched to a gene: 3. CDR3 nucleotides: TGTGCCAGCAGCCAACGACAGGGGTTTGAAAAACTGTTTTTT. It translates to CASSQRQGFEKLFF.

The chain carries TRBV28 and TRBJ1-2; D gene unclear. The V and J ends lost 4 bases and 5 bases respectively, with 20 bases between them. Germline CDR1 is MDHEN and CDR2 is SYDVKM. CDR3 length: 16 residues. The CDR3 protein is CASSWGAQREAYGYTF. The CDR3 DNA reads TGTGCCAGCAGTTGGGGAGCCCAACGAGAGGCATATGGCTACACCTTC.

The rearrangement joins TRBV6-5 to TRBJ1-6, with D unclear. The CDR3 sequence is 15 residues long. With 0 bases removed from V and 9 bases from J, the gap between germline ends came to 12 bases. CDR1 and CDR2 (germline): MNHEY, SVGAGI. The CDR3 DNA sequence: TGTGCCAGCAGTTACTCCCGGATGGAGCCTTCACCCCTCCACTTT. This sequence encodes CASSYSRMEPSPLHF.

The chain joins TRBV6-4 to TRBJ2-5; possible D gene TRBD2, 6 bases. The CDR3 contains 16 residues. In germline, CDR1 is MRHNA, CDR2 SNTAGT. Deletions cut 2 bases from V and 1 base from J, with 14 bases between. CDR3: CASSDPRREIQETQYF. The CDR3 region has the DNA TGTGCCAGCAGTGACCCTCGACGGGAGATCCAAGAGACCCAGTACTTC.

The chain carries TRBV15 and TRBJ1-5; D is possibly TRBD1 (6 bases). Germline lookup yields CDR1 LNHNV and CDR2 YYDKDF (reference sequence). This CDR3 region has 15 residues. V lost 1 base and J 3 bases, leaving 10 bases between the germline ends. CDR3 loop: CATSRGDRSNQPQHF. The CDR3 DNA follows: TGTGCCACCAGCAGAGGAGACAGGTCCAATCAGCCCCAGCATTTT.

The chain is built from TRBV28 and TRBJ2-3; 11 bases map to TRBD2. The CDR3 consists of 17 residues. Per the germline V gene, CDR1 is MDHEN and CDR2 is SYDVKM. The V gene end was trimmed by 2 bases and the J gene end by 0 bases; junction bases not matched to a gene: 4. This CDR3 is CASSLAGLAGSTDTQYF. CDR3 in DNA: TGTGCCAGCAGTTTAGCCGGACTAGCGGGTAGCACAGATACGCAGTATTTT. The full variable domain, in which reference TRBV28 and TRBJ2-3 provide the parts outside the CDR3, is DVKVTQSSRYLVKRTGEKVFLECVQDMDHENMFWYRQDPGLGLRLIYFSYDVKMKEKGDIPEGYSVSREKKERFSLILESASTNQTSMYLCASSLAGLAGSTDTQYFGPGTRLTVL.

The gene calls are TRBV28 and TRBJ1-4; 11 bases line up with TRBD1. The J segment lost 7 bases and the V segment lost 1 base, leaving 5 bases of the junction unmatched. This CDR3 is built from 16 residues. The germline V gene has CDR1 MDHEN and CDR2 SYDVKM. The CDR3 nucleotides are TGTGCCAGCAGTTTATCCGGGACAGGGGGAAGTGAAAAACTGTTTTTT. Translating gives CASSLSGTGGSEKLFF. Variable domain in full (rest from reference TRBV28 and TRBJ1-4): DVKVTQSSRYLVKRTGEKVFLECVQDMDHENMFWYRQDPGLGLRLIYFSYDVKMKEKGDIPEGYSVSREKKERFSLILESASTNQTSMYLCASSLSGTGGSEKLFFGSGTQLSVL.

V and J are TRBV11-2 and TRBJ1-2; TRBD1 might be the D (5 bases). Trimming cost V 3 bases and J 4 bases, with 9 bases left between them. From germline, CDR1 is SGHAT and CDR2 FQNNGV. The CDR3 runs 13 residues. Written as DNA, the CDR3 is TGTGCCAGCAGCTTGGGGGGGTTCTATGGCTACACCTTC. Amino acid sequence: CASSLGGFYGYTF.

CDR3 DNA: TGTGCCAGCAGTGAAGCGCAGCGGGATCCTAGGATTTCACCCCTCCACTTT. It yields the protein CASSEAQRDPRISPLHF. The genes are TRBV2 and TRBJ1-6; no firm D call. With 0 bases removed from V and 9 bases from J, the gap between germline ends came to 18 bases. The CDR3 is made up of 17 amino acids. Germline V lookup: CDR1 SNHLY, CDR2 FYNNEI.

The chain links TRBV5-5 to TRBJ1-2; 11 nucleotides agree with TRBD1. CDR3 size: 14 residues. After removal of 0 bases from V and 10 bases from J, the junction contained 5 bases not matched to a gene. CDR1 is SGHKS, CDR2 YYEKEE, per germline (reference sequence). CDR3 residues: CASSLVDRGPDYTF. In DNA, the CDR3 is TGTGCCAGCAGCTTGGTGGACAGGGGGCCTGACTACACCTTC. The variable domain in full, completed from reference TRBV5-5 and TRBJ1-2, reads DAGVTQSPTHLIKTRGQQVTLRCSPISGHKSVSWYQQVLGQGPQFIFQYYEKEERGRGNFPDRFSARQFPNYSSELNVNALLLGDSALYLCASSLVDRGPDYTFGSGTRLTVV.

The rearrangement joins TRBV3-1 (or the pseudogene TRBV3-2) to TRBJ2-1; D is possibly TRBD2 (6 bases). In germline, CDR1 is LGHDT, CDR2 YNNKEL (reference sequence). CDR3 length: 13 amino acids. V was pared by 4 bases and J by 8 bases, with 12 bases between. The CDR3 nucleotides read TGTGCCAGCAGCCCAATCAGGGAGGATGAGCAGTTCTTC. It codes for CASSPIREDEQFF.

This chain uses TRBV28 with TRBJ1-5; 11 bases align to TRBD1. The CDR3 extends over 17 amino acids. CDR1 MDHEN and CDR2 SYDVKM come from the germline V gene. Trimming cost V 6 bases and J 2 bases; bases outside gene matches: 9. The CDR3, as DNA: TGTGCCAGCAGGGGGACAGGGGGTTTAGCTGGCAATCAGCCCCAGCATTTT. Translated, it gives CASRGTGGLAGNQPQHF.

The chain has TRBV11-2 and TRBJ1-1; 9 bases line up with TRBD1. CDR3 length equals 14 residues. Germline V CDR1 and CDR2: SGHAT, FQNNGV. J was trimmed by 5 bases and V by 4 bases; bases with no gene match: 5. The DNA for the CDR3 is TGTGCCAGCAGCTGGGGACAGGGCGGAACTGAAGCTTTCTTT. Amino acids: CASSWGQGGTEAFF.

J is TRBJ2-2 and V is TRBV6-2 or TRBV6-3, with TRBD2 matching 9 bases. The germline gives CDR1 MNHEY, CDR2 SVGEGT. The CDR3 runs to 19 residues. J was trimmed by 2 bases and V by 5 bases; bases with no gene match: 15. CDR3 in DNA: TGTGCCAGCAGTACCCCCTCGGGGGGCGGGGGGGCCAACACCGGGGAGCTGTTTTTT. It yields the protein CASSTPSGGGGANTGELFF.

This chain links TRBV6-5 with TRBJ1-1; D might be TRBD1 (6 bases). Germline assignment: CDR1 MNHEY and CDR2 SVGAGI. The CDR3 sequence is 13 residues long. V was pared by 1 base and J by 5 bases, with 8 bases between. The CDR3 sequence is CASSYLDSTEAFF. CDR3 DNA sequence: TGTGCCAGCAGTTACTTGGACAGTACTGAAGCTTTCTTT.

This chain uses TRBV6-1 with TRBJ1-6, with 7 bases identical to TRBD1. Germline V gene sequence: CDR1 MNHNS, CDR2 SASEGT. V shed 2 bases, J shed 1 base, and the junction held 5 bases outside the gene matches. The CDR3 runs to 17 residues. In nucleotides, the CDR3 is TGTGCCAGCAGTGAAAGAGGACAGGTATCCTATAATTCACCCCTCCACTTT. It translates to CASSERGQVSYNSPLHF.

This chain uses TRBV18 with TRBJ2-4, with TRBD1 matching 9 bases. The CDR3 covers 20 residues. CDR1 KGHSH and CDR2 LQKENI come from the germline V gene. V lost 5 bases to trimming and J lost 1 base; unmatched junction nucleotides: 18. The CDR3, as DNA: TGTGCCAGCTCAGAGGAACCCGGGACAGGGCACTTGATGGCCAAAAACATTCAGTACTTC. It specifies CASSEEPGTGHLMAKNIQYF.

The V call is TRBV6-6, the J call TRBJ1-1, with TRBD1 as a possible D gene (5 bases). CDR1 and CDR2 (germline): MNHNY, SVGAGI (reference sequence). This CDR3 is built from 14 residues. V was cut by 2 bases and J by 2 bases, with 9 bases left in between. Here the CDR3 reads CASSYAGINTEAFF. The CDR3 coding sequence is TGTGCCAGCAGTTACGCAGGGATCAACACTGAAGCTTTCTTT.

In its sample, this clone was seen once. The rearrangement uses TRBV6-5 and TRBJ2-1, with D possibly being TRBD2 (7 bases). Per the germline V gene, CDR1 is MNHEY and CDR2 is SVGAGI. There are 16 residues in the CDR3. With 4 bases removed from V and 8 bases from J, the gap between germline ends came to 21 bases. CDR3 residues: CASSSTKGGLWDEQFF. CDR3 DNA: TGTGCCAGCAGTTCTACAAAGGGGGGGCTCTGGGATGAGCAGTTCTTC.

CDR3 bases: TGTGCCAGCAGTTCCACAGGGGCCGGCCTACGGGAGCAGTACTTC. Translated: CASSSTGAGLREQYF. The chain combines TRBV28 with TRBJ2-7, with 7 bases aligning to TRBD1. This CDR3 contains 15 residues. Germline CDR1 reads MDHEN; CDR2 reads SYDVKM. Trimming cost V 4 bases and J 7 bases; bases outside gene matches: 13.

A single count supports this clone. The chain joins TRBV29-1 to TRBJ1-6, with no clear D. V was cut by 2 bases and J by 0 bases, with 11 bases left in between. The CDR3 contains 16 residues. Germline V gene data show CDR1 as SQVTM and CDR2 as ANQGSEA. The CDR3 bases are TGCAGCGTTGAAATAGTGAGGAGCTCCTATAATTCACCCCTCCACTTT. It codes for CSVEIVRSSYNSPLHF.

The V gene is TRBV11-2, the J gene TRBJ2-7; 8 nucleotides line up with TRBD1. Germline assignment: CDR1 SGHAT and CDR2 FQNNGV. With 0 bases clipped from V and 0 bases from J, the junction kept 4 bases outside the gene matches. The CDR3 runs 16 residues. CDR3 in DNA: TGTGCCAGCAGCTTAGATGGTACAGGGGGCTCCTACGAGCAGTACTTC. Encoded protein: CASSLDGTGGSYEQYF.